This TCR beta chain stems from a study of T cell responses to AZD1222 COVID-19 vaccine. Study conclusions and caveats: Close to half of spike-specific TCRs reportedly recognize unmutated variant regions. The sample set comprised mostly white British donors with more females, and clonal diversity was possibly underestimated.

V lost 5 bases, J lost 0 bases, and 4 bases lay in between. This CDR3 comprises 12 residues. From germline, CDR1 is KGHSH and CDR2 LQKENI. Second-dose intervals near 4 or 12 weeks were combined. A remark on this clone: The antigen is undetermined.

Libraries were prepared by immunoSEQ multiplex PCR; TCRdb keeps only in-frame clonotypes and omits some of them. The sample has 150,000 to 250,000 clones, about 93% seen once. The clonotype was recovered from an adult who received the AZD1222 COVID-19 vaccine. Source: peripheral blood, taken 28 days after the second AZD1222 dose. The V call is TRBV18, the J call TRBJ1-2; no clear D. The CDR3 here is CASSNSNYGYTF. The CDR3 DNA is TGTGCCAGCTCAAATTCTAACTATGGCTACACCTTC. The full variable domain, its missing parts supplied by reference TRBV18 and TRBJ1-2, is NAGVMQNPRHLVRRRGQEARLRCSPMKGHSHVYWYRQLPEEGLKFMVYLQKENIIDESGMPKERFSAEFPKEGPSILRIQQVVRGDSAAYFCASSNSNYGYTFGSGTRLTVV.